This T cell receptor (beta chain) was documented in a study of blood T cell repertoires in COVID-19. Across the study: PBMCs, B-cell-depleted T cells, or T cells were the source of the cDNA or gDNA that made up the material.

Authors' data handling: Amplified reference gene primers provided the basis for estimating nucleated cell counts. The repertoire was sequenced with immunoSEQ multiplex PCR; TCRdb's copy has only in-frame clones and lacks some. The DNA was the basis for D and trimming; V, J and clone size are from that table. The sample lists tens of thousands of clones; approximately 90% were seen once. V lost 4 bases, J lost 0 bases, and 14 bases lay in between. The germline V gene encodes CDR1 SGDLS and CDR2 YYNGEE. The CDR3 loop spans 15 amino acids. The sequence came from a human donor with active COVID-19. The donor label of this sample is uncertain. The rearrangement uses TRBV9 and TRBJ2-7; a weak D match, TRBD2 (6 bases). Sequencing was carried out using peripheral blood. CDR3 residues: CASSPGASVSYEQYF. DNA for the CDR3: TGTGCCAGCAGCCCGGGAGCTAGCGTCTCCTACGAGCAGTACTTC.